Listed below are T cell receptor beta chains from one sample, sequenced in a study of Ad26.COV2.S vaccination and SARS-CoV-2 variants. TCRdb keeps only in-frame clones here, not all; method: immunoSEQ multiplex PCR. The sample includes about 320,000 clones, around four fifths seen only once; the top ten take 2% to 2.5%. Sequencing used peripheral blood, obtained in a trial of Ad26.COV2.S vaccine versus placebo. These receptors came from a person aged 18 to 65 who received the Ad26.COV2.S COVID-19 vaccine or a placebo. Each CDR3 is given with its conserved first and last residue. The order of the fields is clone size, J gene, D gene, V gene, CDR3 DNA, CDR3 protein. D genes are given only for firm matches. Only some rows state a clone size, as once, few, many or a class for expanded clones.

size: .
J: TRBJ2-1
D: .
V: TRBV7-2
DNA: TGTGCCAGCGCCCGAAGTAGCGCTGTCAATGAGCAGTTCTTC
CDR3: CASARSSAVNEQFF

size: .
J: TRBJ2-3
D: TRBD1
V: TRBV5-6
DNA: TGTGCCAGCAGCCCGCCACCGACAGGGATGGGCACAGATACGCAGTATTTT
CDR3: CASSPPPTGMGTDTQYF

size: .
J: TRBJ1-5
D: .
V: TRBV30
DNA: TGTGCCTGGAGTGCAGGGAATAGCAATCAGCCCCAGCATTTT
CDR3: CAWSAGNSNQPQHF

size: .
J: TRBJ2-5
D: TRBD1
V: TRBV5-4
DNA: TGTGCCAGCAGCCACAGGGGAGTACAAGAGACCCAGTACTTC
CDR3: CASSHRGVQETQYF

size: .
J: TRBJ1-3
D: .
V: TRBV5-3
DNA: TGTGCCAGAAGCAAACCAAGGAACACGAGCTCTGGAAACACCATATATTTT
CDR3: CARSKPRNTSSGNTIYF

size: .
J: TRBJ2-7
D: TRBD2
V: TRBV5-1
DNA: TGCGCCAGCAGCCCGGGGGGGGCCCACTACGAGCAGTACTTC
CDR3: CASSPGGAHYEQYF

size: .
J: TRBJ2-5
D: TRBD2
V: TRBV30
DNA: TGTGCCTGGAGTGCCGTGCGGGGGGGCCAAGAGACCCAGTACTTC
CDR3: CAWSAVRGGQETQYF

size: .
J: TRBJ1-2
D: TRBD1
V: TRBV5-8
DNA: TGTGCCAGCAGCTATAGACAGGGACGATACAATGGCTACACCTTC
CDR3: CASSYRQGRYNGYTF

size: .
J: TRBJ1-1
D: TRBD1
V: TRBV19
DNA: TGTGCCAGTAGTATCGTACAGGGGGCTTTTGAAGCTTTCTTT
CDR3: CASSIVQGAFEAFF

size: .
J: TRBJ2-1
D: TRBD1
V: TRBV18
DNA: TGTGCCAGCTCACCACCGGGACAGGGGAGCCACAATGAGCAGTTCTTC
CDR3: CASSPPGQGSHNEQFF

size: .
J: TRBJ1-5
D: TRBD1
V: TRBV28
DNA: TGTGCCAGCAGCCCACCGGGACAGGGAACTTATCAGCCCCAGCATTTT
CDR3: CASSPPGQGTYQPQHF

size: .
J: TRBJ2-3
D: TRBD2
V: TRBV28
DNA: TGTGCCAGCAGTTTTCAGGCTAGCGGGGTGGATACGCAGTATTTT
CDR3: CASSFQASGVDTQYF

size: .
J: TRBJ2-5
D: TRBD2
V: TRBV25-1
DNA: TGTGCCAGCAGTATAGCTAGCGGGGGGTTCCAAGAGACCCAGTACTTC
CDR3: CASSIASGGFQETQYF

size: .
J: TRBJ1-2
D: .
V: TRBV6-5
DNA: TGTGCCAGCAGCCTCCAGCGGGCAGAGGGCTACACCTTC
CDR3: CASSLQRAEGYTF

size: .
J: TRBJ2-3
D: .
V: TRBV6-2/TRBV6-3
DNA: TGTGCCAGCAGTTACGTCAGCGCGACAGATACGCAGTATTTT
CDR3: CASSYVSATDTQYF

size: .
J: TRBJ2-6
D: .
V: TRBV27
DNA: TGTGCCAGCAGGACCAACTCTGGGGCCAACGTCCTGACTTTC
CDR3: CASRTNSGANVLTF

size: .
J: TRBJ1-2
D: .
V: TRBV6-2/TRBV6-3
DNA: TGTGCCAGCAGCCCCCTGGGATACCGCTCGTATGGCTACACCTTC
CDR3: CASSPLGYRSYGYTF

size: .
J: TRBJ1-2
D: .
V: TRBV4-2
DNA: TGTGCCAGCAGCCAAGATGGGCGCGGTAACTATGGCTACACCTTC
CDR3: CASSQDGRGNYGYTF

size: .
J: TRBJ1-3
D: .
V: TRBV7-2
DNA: TGTGCCAGCAGCTTAGTCGGGCGTAGCTCTGGAAACACCATATATTTT
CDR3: CASSLVGRSSGNTIYF

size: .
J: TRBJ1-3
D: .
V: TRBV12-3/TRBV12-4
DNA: TGTGCCAGCGGGCGGGCCTCTGGAAACACCATATATTTT
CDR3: CASGRASGNTIYF

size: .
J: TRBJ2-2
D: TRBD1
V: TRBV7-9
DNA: TGTGCCAGCAGAACAGACAGGGGCCCTAACACCGGGGAGCTGTTTTTT
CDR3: CASRTDRGPNTGELFF

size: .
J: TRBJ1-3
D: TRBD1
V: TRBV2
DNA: TGTGCCAGCAGTGAGACAGGGTTCGGAAACACCATATATTTT
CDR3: CASSETGFGNTIYF

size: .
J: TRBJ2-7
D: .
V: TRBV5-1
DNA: TGCGCCAGCAGCCTCGACAGGCCCAGCTCCTACGAGCAGTACTTC
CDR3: CASSLDRPSSYEQYF

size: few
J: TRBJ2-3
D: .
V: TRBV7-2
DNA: TGTGCCAGCAGCTTAAGTCGGTCCCGCACAGATACGCAGTATTTT
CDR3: CASSLSRSRTDTQYF

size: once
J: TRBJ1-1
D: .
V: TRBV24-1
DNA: TGTGCCACCAGTGATGAAAGGACACATAATGAAGCTTTCTTT
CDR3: CATSDERTHNEAFF

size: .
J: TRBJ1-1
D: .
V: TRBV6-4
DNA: TGTGCCAGCAAAGGGGCGCGGGACACTGAAGCTTTCTTT
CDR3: CASKGARDTEAFF

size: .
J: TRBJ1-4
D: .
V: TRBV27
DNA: TGTGCCAGCAGTTTAACACAGCGATCTAATGAAAAACTGTTTTTT
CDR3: CASSLTQRSNEKLFF

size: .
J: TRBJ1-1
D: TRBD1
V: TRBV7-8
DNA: TGTGCCACCCTACAGGGGGCGGGGGGTGAAGCTTTCTTT
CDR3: CATLQGAGGEAFF

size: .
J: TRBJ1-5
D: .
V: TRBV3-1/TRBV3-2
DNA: TGTGCCAGCAGTAGGGGCGGCAATCAGCCCCAGCATTTT
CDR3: CASSRGGNQPQHF

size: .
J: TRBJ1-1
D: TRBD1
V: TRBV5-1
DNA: TGCGCCAGCAGCAGAGACAGACAGGGTTTGGGCACTGAAGCTTTCTTT
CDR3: CASSRDRQGLGTEAFF

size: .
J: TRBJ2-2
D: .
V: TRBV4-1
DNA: TGCGCCAGCAGACTGAGAACGGACGGGGAGCTGTTTTTT
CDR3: CASRLRTDGELFF

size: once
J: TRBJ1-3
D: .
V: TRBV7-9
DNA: TGTGCCAGCAGCCCATCCGCCGTTTTCTGGATTCACCCTGGAAACACCATATATTTT
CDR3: CASSPSAVFWIHPGNTIYF

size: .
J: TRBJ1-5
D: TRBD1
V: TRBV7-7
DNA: TGTGCTAGCAGCCAAAGGGAGGACAGGGCAGGCAATCAGCCCCAGCATTTT
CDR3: CASSQREDRAGNQPQHF

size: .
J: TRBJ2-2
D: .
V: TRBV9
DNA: TGTGCCAGCAGCGTAGTACCGGGACCGAGGCACACCGGGGAGCTGTTTTTT
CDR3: CASSVVPGPRHTGELFF

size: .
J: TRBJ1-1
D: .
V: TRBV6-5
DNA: TGTGCCAGCAGTCCTGGGGAGATGAACACTGAAGCTTTCTTT
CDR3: CASSPGEMNTEAFF

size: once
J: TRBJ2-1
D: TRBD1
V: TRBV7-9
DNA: TGTGCCAGCAGCTCGGGACAGTCCTACAATGAGCAGTTCTTC
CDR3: CASSSGQSYNEQFF

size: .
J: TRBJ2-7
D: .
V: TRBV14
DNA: TGTGCCAGCAGCCACGGGTACGAGCAGTACTTC
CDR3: CASSHGYEQYF

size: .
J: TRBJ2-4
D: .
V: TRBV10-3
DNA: TGTGCCATCAGTGAGTCGGACGGACGAGGCGACATTCAGTACTTC
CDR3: CAISESDGRGDIQYF

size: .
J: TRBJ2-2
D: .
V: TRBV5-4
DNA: TGTGCCAGCAGCTTGGATCTCGGGAACACCGGGGAGCTGTTTTTT
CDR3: CASSLDLGNTGELFF